The 14 T cell receptor beta chains listed next were all sequenced from one sample in a study of cytomegalovirus exposure and HLA in healthy donors. 13 Jbeta primers and 60 Vbeta primers were used for the PCR. Data came from immunoSEQ multiplex PCR; TCRdb stores just in-frame clones and leaves some out. The table has approximately 61,000 clones, over 70% seen once; the top ten hold about 51%. Input material: PBMCs. Every receptor here comes from a man in his fifties in good health and CMV-seropositive.

This clone was observed a few times. The chain employs TRBV28 and TRBJ2-1, with 9 bases that match TRBD2. After removal of 3 bases from V and 5 bases from J, the junction contained 5 bases not matched to a gene. The CDR3 is 15 residues long. Germline assignment: CDR1 MDHEN and CDR2 SYDVKM. CDR3 amino acids: CASSFSAGGNNEQFF. The CDR3 bases are TGTGCCAGCAGTTTCTCAGCGGGAGGAAACAATGAGCAGTTCTTC.

V usage is TRBV6-6 and J usage is TRBJ2-1; D is possibly TRBD2 (6 bases). V lost 0 bases, J lost 8 bases, and 17 bases lay in between. CDR1 and CDR2 from the germline V gene are MNHNY and SVGAGI (reference sequence). The CDR3 has 16 residues. The CDR3 loop reads CASSYSRVGGTDEQFF. DNA for the CDR3: TGTGCCAGCAGTTACTCGAGAGTCGGCGGGACGGATGAGCAGTTCTTC.

The chain recombines TRBV5-1 with TRBJ2-5, with D tentatively TRBD2 (6 bases). Trimming stripped 0 bases from V and 2 bases from J, with 11 bases between. CDR1 SGHRS and CDR2 YFSETQ come from the germline V gene. This CDR3 is built from 15 residues. CDR3 amino acids: CASSLAPGAQETQYF. CDR3 nucleotide sequence: TGCGCCAGCAGCTTGGCCCCGGGAGCTCAAGAGACCCAGTACTTC.

The chain combines TRBV9 with TRBJ2-5; the D is unclear. Germline-derived CDR1 and CDR2 are SGDLS and YYNGEE. Trimming cost V 0 bases and J 6 bases, with 9 bases left between them. The CDR3 totals 13 residues. As DNA, the CDR3 is TGTGCCAGCAGCGTAGCTAACAGCCAGACCCAGTACTTC. Amino acid sequence: CASSVANSQTQYF.

V and J are TRBV7-9 and TRBJ1-3; D remains ambiguous. The germline V gene encodes CDR1 SEHNR and CDR2 FQNEAQ (reference sequence). Trimming took off 5 bases at V and 0 bases at J, with 11 bases between the two ends. There are 15 residues in the CDR3. CDR3 sequence (DNA): TGTGCCAGCAGCCCGAAGCGTCTCTCTGGAAACACCATATATTTT. Protein: CASSPKRLSGNTIYF.

The chain is built from TRBV6-5 and TRBJ2-1, with TRBD2 identical over 9 bases. V dropped 8 bases and J dropped 7; count of bases not matched to a gene: 6. CDR3 length: 13 residues. Per the germline V gene, CDR1 is MNHEY and CDR2 is SVGAGI. The CDR3 loop reads CASGSAGGNEQFF. CDR3 bases: TGTGCCAGCGGATCCGCGGGGGGGAATGAGCAGTTCTTC.

The chain has TRBV19 and TRBJ2-6; tentatively, D is TRBD1 (6 bases). The length of the CDR3 is 16 residues. The ends were cut back, 7 bases at V and 0 bases at J, with 13 bases in the middle. Per germline, CDR1 LNHDA and CDR2 SQIVND (reference sequence). DNA for the CDR3: TGTGCCAGTACAAGACAGGTTCTCTCTGGGGCCAACGTCCTGACTTTC. Translated: CASTRQVLSGANVLTF.

In its sample, this clone was seen a few times. At one end the junction does not follow the germline gene, possibly because of a read error. Within the sample, other DNA sequences also encode this same CDR3. This sequence joins TRBV9 and TRBJ2-7; TRBD1 matches at 7 bases. The germline V gene encodes CDR1 SGDLS and CDR2 YYNGEE. The CDR3 is made up of 15 amino acids. The CDR3: CASRSQGTSSYEQSF. In DNA form, the CDR3 reads TGTGCCAGCCGCTCACAGGGGACAAGCTCCTACGAGCAGTCCTTC.

This clone showed up just once. The V and J genes are TRBV28 and TRBJ2-3; TRBD2 might be the D (5 bases). CDR1 and CDR2 from the germline V gene are MDHEN and SYDVKM. The CDR3 spans 13 residues. V lost 5 bases and J 0 bases, leaving 6 bases between the germline ends. CDR3: CASSRLSTDTQYF. The CDR3 nucleotides read TGTGCCAGCAGTCGACTAAGCACAGATACGCAGTATTTT.

The chain is built from TRBV6-1 and TRBJ1-5; 7 bases agree with TRBD1. The ends lost 5 bases at V and 1 base at J; junction bases unmatched: 5. CDR3 size: 15 residues. Germline V gene lookup returns CDR1 MNHNS and CDR2 SASEGT. The CDR3 reads CASSSPGQSNQPQHF. CDR3 nucleotide sequence: TGTGCCAGCAGTAGCCCGGGACAGAGCAATCAGCCCCAGCATTTT.

V and J are TRBV19 and TRBJ1-4; the match to TRBD1 covers 8 bases. The V and J ends lost 5 bases and 7 bases, in that order; junction bases with no gene match: 9. Germline V gene lookup returns CDR1 LNHDA and CDR2 SQIVND (reference sequence). The length of the CDR3 is 15 residues. The DNA for the CDR3 is TGTGCCAGTAGTCCCGACAGGGGAACGGGTGAAAAACTGTTTTTT. Translating it yields CASSPDRGTGEKLFF.

This chain uses TRBV27 with TRBJ1-3; maybe TRBD1 (5 bases). V lost 1 base, J lost 2 bases, and 12 bases lay in between. Germline V gene lookup returns CDR1 MNHEY and CDR2 SMNVEV (reference sequence). The CDR3 loop spans 16 amino acids. CDR3 in DNA: TGTGCCAGCAGTTTATTTGGGGCAGAGGCTGGAAACACCATATATTTT. Its translation: CASSLFGAEAGNTIYF.

This rearrangement joins TRBV11-2 to TRBJ2-1, with TRBD2 matching over 8 bases. V trimming: 2 bases; J trimming: 10 bases; junction bases outside the gene matches: 10. The CDR3 has 15 amino acids. CDR1 is SGHAT and CDR2 is FQNNGV in the germline V gene. The CDR3 loop reads CASSLSPSGPWEQFF. As DNA, the CDR3 is TGTGCCAGCAGCTTATCTCCTAGCGGGCCTTGGGAGCAGTTCTTC.

This chain links TRBV6-5 with TRBJ2-1, with 7 bases aligning to TRBD2. The CDR3 length is 11 residues. Germline V gives CDR1 MNHEY, CDR2 SVGAGI. Trimming at V came to 8 bases and at J to 12 bases, leaving 7 bases not matched to a gene. CDR3 sequence reads: CASGGLIGQFF. The CDR3 region has the DNA TGTGCCAGCGGGGGACTAATCGGGCAGTTCTTC.